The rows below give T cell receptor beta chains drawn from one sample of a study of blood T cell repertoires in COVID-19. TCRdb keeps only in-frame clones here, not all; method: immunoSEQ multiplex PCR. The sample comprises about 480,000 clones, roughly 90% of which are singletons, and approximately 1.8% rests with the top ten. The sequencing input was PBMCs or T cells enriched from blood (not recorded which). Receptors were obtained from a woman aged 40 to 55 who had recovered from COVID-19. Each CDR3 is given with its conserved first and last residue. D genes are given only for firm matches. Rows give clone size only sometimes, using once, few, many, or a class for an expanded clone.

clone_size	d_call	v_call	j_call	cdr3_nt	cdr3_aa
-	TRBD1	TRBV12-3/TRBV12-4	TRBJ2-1	TGTGCCAGCAGAACCGGGACAGGGTTATTTCAGTTCTTC	CASRTGTGLFQFF
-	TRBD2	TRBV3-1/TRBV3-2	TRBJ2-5	TGTGCCAGCAGTAAAGCTAGCGGGAGGGAGACCCAGTACTTC	CASSKASGRETQYF
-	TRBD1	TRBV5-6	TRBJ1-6	TGTGCCAGCAGCCTCGGACAGGGAGGTTCACCCCTCCACTTT	CASSLGQGGSPLHF
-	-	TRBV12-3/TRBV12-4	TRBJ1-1	TGTGCCAGCAGTCCCGGACTCTACACTGAAGCTTTCTTT	CASSPGLYTEAFF
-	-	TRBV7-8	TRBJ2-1	TGTGCCAGCAGCTCCGCAGGGGGACTAGAGACCTACAATGAGCAGTTCTTC	CASSSAGGLETYNEQFF
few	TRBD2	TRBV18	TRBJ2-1	TGTGCCAGCTCACCGACTAGCGGAACCTACAATGAGCAGTTCTTC	CASSPTSGTYNEQFF
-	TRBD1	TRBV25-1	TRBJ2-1	TGTGCCAGCAACCTTGGGGGGACAGGGGGCAAGGAGCAGTTCTTC	CASNLGGTGGKEQFF
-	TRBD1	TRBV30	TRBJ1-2	TGTGCCTGCCCCCGGGACAGGCCGCCGTATGGCTACACCTTC	CACPRDRPPYGYTF
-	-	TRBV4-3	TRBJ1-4	TGCGCCAGCAGCCAAGATAGAAGCAGCGATACAACTAATGAAAAACTGTTTTTT	CASSQDRSSDTTNEKLFF
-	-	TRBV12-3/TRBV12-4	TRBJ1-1	TGTGCCAGCAGTGTAACAGGGTACACTGAAGCTTTCTTT	CASSVTGYTEAFF
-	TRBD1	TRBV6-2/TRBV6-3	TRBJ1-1	TGTGCCAGCAGCCGGACAGGGGTTGCTGAAATGAACACTGAAGCTTTCTTT	CASSRTGVAEMNTEAFF
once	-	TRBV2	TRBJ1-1	TGTGCCAGCAGTTATATTCAGACTCCAGCTTTCTTT	CASSYIQTPAFF
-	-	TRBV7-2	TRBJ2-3	TGTGCCAGCAGCCTTAAGGGGGTCCTAATCACAGATACGCAGTATTTT	CASSLKGVLITDTQYF
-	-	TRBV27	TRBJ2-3	TGTGCCAGCCTAAAGAGCGGAAGACCTAGCACAGATACGCAGTATTTT	CASLKSGRPSTDTQYF
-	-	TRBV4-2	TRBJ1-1	TGTGCCAGCAGCCGCCTAGGACAGACGAACACTGAAGCTTTCTTT	CASSRLGQTNTEAFF
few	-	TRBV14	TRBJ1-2	TGTGCCAGCAGCCGGGACACATTCGAATCCTCTAACTATGGCTACACCTTC	CASSRDTFESSNYGYTF
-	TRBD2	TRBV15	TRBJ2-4	TGTGCCACCAGCGGAGAGGATCTAGCGGGATTTGTCGTTACCAAAAACATTCAGTACTTC	CATSGEDLAGFVVTKNIQYF
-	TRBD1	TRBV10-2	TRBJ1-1	TGCGCCAGCAGATCAGGGGGCACTGAAGCTTTCTTT	CASRSGGTEAFF
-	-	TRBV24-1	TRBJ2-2	TGTGCCAAACGTCGCCGGGGACACACGAACACCGGGGAGCTGTTTTTT	CAKRRRGHTNTGELFF
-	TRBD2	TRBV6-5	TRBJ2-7	TGTGCCAGCACCCGGGGGGGGAGCTCCTACGAGCAGTACTTC	CASTRGGSSYEQYF
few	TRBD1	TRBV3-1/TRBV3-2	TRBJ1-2	TGTGCCAGCAGCTTAGACAGGGTTGGCTACACCTTC	CASSLDRVGYTF
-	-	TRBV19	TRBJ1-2	TGTGCCAGTAGTATTGTCCCCGCTAACTATGGCTACACCTTC	CASSIVPANYGYTF
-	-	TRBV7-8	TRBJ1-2	TGTGCCAGCAGCACGGACAGTTATGGCTACACCTTC	CASSTDSYGYTF
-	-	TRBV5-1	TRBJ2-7	TGCGCCAGCAGCTTGGCCGGGCCAGGGAAGGCCGAGCAGTACTTC	CASSLAGPGKAEQYF
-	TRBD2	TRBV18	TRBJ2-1	TGTGCCAGCTCGTGGACTAGGGACCGCAGCAATGAGCAGTTCTTC	CASSWTRDRSNEQFF
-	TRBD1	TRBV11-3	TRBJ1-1	TGTGCCAGCAGCCCAAGGACAGGTGGGGCTACTGAAGCTTTCTTT	CASSPRTGGATEAFF
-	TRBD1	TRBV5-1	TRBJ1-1	TGCGCCAGCAGCTTGGGACAGGGGGGAAACACTGAAGCTTTCTTT	CASSLGQGGNTEAFF
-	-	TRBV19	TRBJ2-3	TGTGCCAGTAGTATAGGGGGCGCAGGGGATACGCAGTATTTT	CASSIGGAGDTQYF
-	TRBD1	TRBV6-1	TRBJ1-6	TGTGCCAGCAGTGGGTTTTGGACAGGCTATAATTCACCCCTCCACTTT	CASSGFWTGYNSPLHF
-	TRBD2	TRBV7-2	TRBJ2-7	TGTGCCAGCAGCTTCTCTAGCGGAGCCTACGAGCAGTACTTC	CASSFSSGAYEQYF
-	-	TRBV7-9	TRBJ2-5	TGTGCCAGCAGCTTAACGGTCCAAGAGACCCAGTACTTC	CASSLTVQETQYF
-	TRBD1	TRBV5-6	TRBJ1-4	TGTGCCAGCAGCCGGAACCGGGACAGGGACCTTGTTGAGAAACTGTTTTTT	CASSRNRDRDLVEKLFF
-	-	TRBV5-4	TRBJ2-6	TGTGCCAGCATTAGGACAGGAGGGACTGGGGCCAACGTCCTGACTTTC	CASIRTGGTGANVLTF
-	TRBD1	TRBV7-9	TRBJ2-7	TGTGCCAGCAGCTCGACAGGGGGGCCTACGGACAAGTACTTC	CASSSTGGPTDKYF
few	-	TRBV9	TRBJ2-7	TGTGCCAGCAGCGTCGGCACAGCCTACGAGCAGTACTTC	CASSVGTAYEQYF
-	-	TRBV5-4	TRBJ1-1	TGTGCCAGCAGCTCCCCTACTACAGGGAACACTGAAGCTTTCTTT	CASSSPTTGNTEAFF
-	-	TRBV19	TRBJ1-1	TGTGCCAGTAGTGCGCAGGGCTATTCGCACACTGAAGCTTTCTTT	CASSAQGYSHTEAFF
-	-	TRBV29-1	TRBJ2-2	TGCAGCGTAGGGATAACGGGAGATACCGGGGAGCTGTTTTTT	CSVGITGDTGELFF
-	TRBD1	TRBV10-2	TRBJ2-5	TGCGCCAGCAGTGATAGGACAGGGACCTTCGAGACCCAGTACTTC	CASSDRTGTFETQYF
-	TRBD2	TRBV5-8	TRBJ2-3	TGTGCCAGCAGCGCGAGGCTAGCGGGTTTGTCAGATACGCAGTATTTT	CASSARLAGLSDTQYF
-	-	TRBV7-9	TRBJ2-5	TGTGCCAGCAGGGTTGGCGGCTTTCAAGAGACCCAGTACTTC	CASRVGGFQETQYF
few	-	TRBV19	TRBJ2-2	TGTGCCAGTTTAACTGAGGCGAACACCGGGGAGCTGTTTTTT	CASLTEANTGELFF
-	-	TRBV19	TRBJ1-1	TGTGCCAGTAGTATAGACAGGGGAGGGACTGAAGCTTTCTTT	CASSIDRGGTEAFF
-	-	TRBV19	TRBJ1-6	TGTGCCAGTACCTCCTCCCAGTGGAATTCACCCCTCCACTTT	CASTSSQWNSPLHF
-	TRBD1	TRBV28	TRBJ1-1	TGTGCCAGCAGTCCCGGACAGGGACTCTTGAACACTGAAGCTTTCTTT	CASSPGQGLLNTEAFF
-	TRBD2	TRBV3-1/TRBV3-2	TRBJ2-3	TGTGCCAGCAGCCAACCTAGCGGTAGCTATACGCAGTATTTT	CASSQPSGSYTQYF
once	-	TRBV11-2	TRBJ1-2	TGTGCCAGCAGCTTAGTCCCAGGGCGTAACTATGGCTACACCTTC	CASSLVPGRNYGYTF
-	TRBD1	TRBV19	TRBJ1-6	TGTGCCAGTAAAATGGAGCCGGGACAGAGTAATTCACCCCTCCACTTT	CASKMEPGQSNSPLHF
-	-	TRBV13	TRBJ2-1	TGTGCCAGCAGCTATATAGTAAATGAGCAGTTCTTC	CASSYIVNEQFF
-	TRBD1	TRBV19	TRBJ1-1	TGTGCCAGTAGTATGACAGGGGGCTTGAACACTGAAGCTTTCTTT	CASSMTGGLNTEAFF
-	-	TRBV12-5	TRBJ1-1	TGTGCTAGTGGTCCCGTCGGGAACCCCAAGAACACTGAAGCTTTCTTT	CASGPVGNPKNTEAFF